The 25 T cell receptor beta chains presented below share a single source sample, sequenced in a study of neurological immune-mediated disorders. TCRdb called the 5' RACE reads again in MiXCR, with one record for every CDR3 protein. The repertoire holds 65,000 to 85,000 distinct CDR3 sequences, with 3.2% as singletons. The sample comprised PBMCs. The receptors were sampled from a woman in her fifties or sixties with multiple sclerosis.

This clonotype has ten or more counts. The J gene is TRBJ1-2, the V gene TRBV20-1, with D possibly being TRBD1 (6 bases). V lost 5 bases to trimming and J lost 8 bases, with 21 bases between them. The CDR3 runs 14 residues. Germline-derived CDR1 and CDR2 are DFQATT and SNEGSKA (reference sequence). CDR3 amino acids: CSAPRGGAVGGYTF. The DNA of the CDR3 is TGCAGTGCTCCGAGGGGGGGCGCGGTAGGCGGCTACACCTTC.

This clonotype was seen many times. The chain links TRBV7-9 to TRBJ2-7; D is possibly TRBD1 or TRBD2 (6 bases each). The length of the CDR3 is 13 residues. Germline CDR1 reads SEHNR; CDR2 reads FQNEAQ (reference sequence). Trimming removed 5 bases at V and 5 bases at J, with 13 bases between. CDR3 sequence reads: CASSPRGAHEQYF. The CDR3 DNA reads TGTGCCAGCAGCCCTAGGGGGGCCCACGAGCAGTACTTC.

This clonotype was seen many times. The rearrangement links TRBV20-1 to TRBJ2-1; the match to TRBD2 covers 10 bases. This CDR3 contains 14 residues. Germline V gene lookup returns CDR1 DFQATT and CDR2 SNEGSKA (reference sequence). V lost 6 bases and J lost 5; bases outside the gene matches: 7. The chain's CDR3 is CSAYTSGVNNEQFF. The CDR3 bases are TGCAGTGCGTATACTAGCGGGGTTAACAATGAGCAGTTCTTC.

Regarding this clonotype: This could be a read error, since a much larger clone is one nucleotide away. CDR3 protein: CASSLLNGTGTNEKLFF. The CDR3 DNA reads as TGCGCCAGCAGCTTGCTGAACGGGACAGGAACAAATGAAAAACTGTTTTTT. The chain is built from TRBV5-1 and TRBJ1-4, with 8 bases matching TRBD1. The CDR3 runs to 17 residues. Germline values: CDR1 SGHRS, CDR2 YFSETQ. Losses at the gene ends were 1 base for V and 5 bases for J; bases not matched to a gene: 10.

The table lists this clonotype with many counts. This sequence joins TRBV4-1 and TRBJ2-7; D tentatively reads TRBD1 or TRBD2 (6 bases each). Germline CDR1 and CDR2: MGHRA and YSYEKL. CDR3 length equals 15 residues. V dropped 1 base and J dropped 6 bases, with 16 bases sitting between them. CDR3 nucleotide sequence: TGCGCCAGCAGCCAAGGGGGGGCTATCCCTACCGAGCAGTACTTC. Translation: CASSQGGAIPTEQYF.

This clonotype came up many times. V gene TRBV7-2 combines with J gene TRBJ2-3; 7 bases are shared with TRBD2. The germline gives CDR1 SGHTA, CDR2 FQGNSA. Unmatched junction bases numbered 12, after V lost 3 bases and J lost 0 bases. The CDR3 is 18 residues long. This chain's CDR3 is CASSFKTSVIASTDTQYF. In DNA form, the CDR3 reads TGTGCCAGCAGCTTTAAAACTAGCGTCATTGCTAGCACAGATACGCAGTATTTT.

In this sample, this clonotype turned up many times. The gene calls are TRBV20-1 and TRBJ2-1, with D possibly being TRBD2 (6 bases). Trimming shortened V by 2 bases and J by 0 bases, and 11 bases separated the two germline ends. The CDR3 is 15 amino acids. Germline V CDR1 and CDR2: DFQATT, SNEGSKA (reference sequence). The CDR3 coding sequence is TGCAGTGCTAGAAATAGCGGAAGCTCCTACAATGAGCAGTTCTTC. It encodes CSARNSGSSYNEQFF.

This clonotype has ten or more counts. V usage is TRBV25-1 and J usage is TRBJ2-2; TRBD2 agrees at 7 bases. The ends lost 1 base at V and 7 bases at J; junction bases unmatched: 6. CDR3 length: 15 residues. Germline V gene data show CDR1 as MGHDK and CDR2 as SYGVNS. Here the CDR3 reads CASSESALADGELFF. CDR3 nucleotides: TGTGCCAGCAGTGAATCGGCGCTAGCGGACGGGGAGCTGTTTTTT.

This chain links TRBV28 with TRBJ2-3; no definite D call. The V gene lost 6 bases and the J gene lost 4 bases, with 11 bases spanning the gap. The CDR3 extends over 13 amino acids. CDR1 and CDR2 (germline): MDHEN, SYDVKM. The CDR3 here is CASRTVRPDTQYF. The CDR3 nucleotides are TGTGCCAGCAGGACGGTTAGGCCAGATACGCAGTATTTT.

The sample holds many counts of this clonotype. This chain links TRBV4-3 with TRBJ2-1; 9 nucleotides line up with TRBD1. The CDR3 contains 16 residues. Germline trimming cut 4 bases from V and 4 bases from J; bases unmatched to any gene: 8. The germline CDR1 and CDR2 sequences are LGHNA and YSLEER. In nucleotides, the CDR3 is TGCGCCAGCAGCCCCCGGGACAGGGAGGGTTACAATGAGCAGTTCTTC. It yields the protein CASSPRDREGYNEQFF.

This clonotype was recorded at least ten times. V usage is TRBV29-1 and J usage is TRBJ2-5, with D maybe TRBD1 (5 bases). Germline values: CDR1 SQVTM, CDR2 ANQGSEA. The V end lost 7 bases, the J end lost 5 bases, and 14 bases lay between the germline ends. The CDR3 is made up of 12 amino acids. The CDR3 DNA reads as TGCAGCGCCACCGGACAAGAGGAGACCCAGTACTTC. As protein: CSATGQEETQYF.

This clonotype was observed at least ten times. The rearrangement uses TRBV3-1 and TRBJ1-5; D uncertain. V dropped 1 base and J dropped 0 bases, with 7 bases sitting between them. CDR3 length equals 15 residues. Germline-derived CDR1 and CDR2 are LGHDT and YNNKEL (reference sequence). In DNA, the CDR3 is TGTGCCAGCAGCCAAGTCTTCCCTAGCAATCAGCCCCAGCATTTT. Its translation: CASSQVFPSNQPQHF.

The table lists this clonotype with many counts. The chain combines TRBV20-1 with TRBJ2-5, with a weak D call TRBD1 (6 bases). Trimming took off 5 bases at V and 3 bases at J, with 13 bases between the two ends. There are 13 residues in the CDR3. The germline gives CDR1 DFQATT, CDR2 SNEGSKA (reference sequence). The CDR3 region has the DNA TGCAGTGCTGGCCTCAGGGGCGAAGAGACCCAGTACTTC. It is translated as CSAGLRGEETQYF.

There are many counts of this clonotype. The J gene is TRBJ1-5, the V gene TRBV2; the D is unclear. Germline V gene data show CDR1 as SNHLY and CDR2 as FYNNEI. The CDR3 extends over 14 amino acids. Trimming stripped 6 bases from V and 5 bases from J, with 14 bases between. CDR3 in amino acids: CASRQTFLYQPQHF. The CDR3 DNA reads as TGTGCCAGCAGACAGACATTCCTTTATCAGCCCCAGCATTTT.

This clonotype has ten or more counts. The chain recombines TRBV27 with TRBJ2-7; TRBD1 matches 8 bases. The CDR3 length is 15 residues. Trimming cost V 3 bases and J 3 bases; bases outside gene matches: 7. Germline CDR1 is MNHEY and CDR2 is SMNVEV (reference sequence). This chain's CDR3 is CASSFGTGSIYEQYF. The DNA of the CDR3 is TGTGCCAGCAGTTTCGGGACAGGTTCAATCTACGAGCAGTACTTC.

This clonotype occurred many times. The chain carries TRBV20-1 and TRBJ1-1; D ambiguous. V dropped 2 bases and J dropped 5 bases, with 15 bases sitting between them. In germline, CDR1 is DFQATT, CDR2 SNEGSKA (reference sequence). The CDR3 runs 14 residues. CDR3 loop: CSARSYTGLTEAFF. DNA for the CDR3: TGCAGTGCTAGATCCTACACCGGGTTAACTGAAGCTTTCTTT.

This clonotype was observed many times. This chain joins TRBV28 and TRBJ2-2; TRBD1 matches at 11 bases. From germline, CDR1 is MDHEN and CDR2 SYDVKM. The V gene end was trimmed by 3 bases and the J gene end by 6 bases; junction bases not matched to a gene: 9. This CDR3 contains 17 residues. The CDR3: CASSLVAGTGGSGELFF. The CDR3 DNA sequence: TGTGCCAGCAGTTTGGTCGCCGGGACAGGGGGGTCCGGGGAGCTGTTTTTT. Supplemented by reference TRBV28 and TRBJ2-2, the full variable domain reads DVKVTQSSRYLVKRTGEKVFLECVQDMDHENMFWYRQDPGLGLRLIYFSYDVKMKEKGDIPEGYSVSREKKERFSLILESASTNQTSMYLCASSLVAGTGGSGELFFGEGSRLTVL.

This clonotype was detected many times. The chain recombines TRBV5-5 with TRBJ1-2; TRBD1 matches at 11 bases. The trim removed 2 bases at V and 7 bases at J, leaving 7 bases unmatched. The CDR3 sequence is 15 residues long. Looked up from germline, CDR1 is SGHKS and CDR2 is YYEKEE (reference sequence). CDR3 loop: CASSFTGQGAAGYTF. Here the CDR3 DNA reads TGTGCCAGCAGCTTCACCGGACAGGGGGCGGCTGGCTACACCTTC.

This clonotype came up many times. The chain links TRBV18 to TRBJ1-5; D unclear. The CDR3 has 13 residues. Trimming cost V 3 bases and J 7 bases, with 10 bases left between them. CDR1 KGHSH and CDR2 LQKENI come from the germline V gene. DNA for the CDR3: TGTGCCAGCTCACCTCACCCCCAGCAGCCCCAGCATTTT. It encodes CASSPHPQQPQHF.

This clonotype has at least ten counts. The chain joins TRBV15 to TRBJ1-1; no clear D gene. The CDR3 is 15 amino acids. The V gene lost 0 bases and the J gene lost 5 bases, with 13 bases spanning the gap. CDR1 and CDR2 (germline): LNHNV, YYDKDF (reference sequence). CDR3 in DNA: TGTGCCACCAGCAGAGATGGGATCCGCAGGACTGAAGCTTTCTTT. It yields the protein CATSRDGIRRTEAFF.

This clonotype has at least ten counts. The chain has TRBV20-1 and TRBJ1-2; D call uncertain. From germline, CDR1 is DFQATT and CDR2 SNEGSKA (reference sequence). Deletions cut 6 bases from V and 2 bases from J, with 16 bases between. CDR3 length: 14 amino acids. In DNA, the CDR3 is TGCAGTGCAAGTTCGGGCTCCGTCAACTATGGCTACACCTTC. Translated: CSASSGSVNYGYTF.

Ten or more counts support this clonotype. The V gene is TRBV5-1, the J gene TRBJ1-2, with TRBD1 identical over 7 bases. Germline V lookup: CDR1 SGHRS, CDR2 YFSETQ. This CDR3 has 13 residues. The V and J ends lost 1 base and 5 bases, in that order; junction bases with no gene match: 2. The CDR3 region is CASSLTGEYGYTF. For the CDR3, the DNA is TGCGCCAGCAGCTTGACAGGGGAGTATGGCTACACCTTC.

In its sample, this clonotype was seen many times. This chain links TRBV4-3 with TRBJ2-5, with 8 positions matching TRBD2. CDR3 length: 15 residues. Germline-derived CDR1 and CDR2 are LGHNA and YSLEER. Germline trimming cut 1 base from V and 5 bases from J; bases unmatched to any gene: 6. The CDR3 sequence: CASSQAYGGAETQYF. In DNA, the CDR3 is TGCGCCAGCAGCCAAGCTTACGGGGGGGCGGAGACCCAGTACTTC.

The table lists this clonotype with many counts. This chain links TRBV6-4 with TRBJ2-2; 8 bases map to TRBD2. After removal of 0 bases from V and 7 bases from J, the junction contained 1 base not matched to a gene. This CDR3 spans 14 amino acids. Germline CDR1 is MRHNA and CDR2 is SNTAGT. In nucleotides, the CDR3 is TGTGCCAGCAGTGACTCGAGCGGGAGCGGGGAGCTGTTTTTT. Amino acid sequence: CASSDSSGSGELFF.

This clonotype was seen ten or more times. The genes are TRBV12-3 or TRBV12-4 and TRBJ1-1; a weak D match, TRBD1 (5 bases). The CDR3 length is 16 residues. V dropped 5 bases and J dropped 1 base, with 17 bases sitting between them. CDR3 amino acids: CASSPGGGRRNTEAFF. DNA for the CDR3: TGTGCCAGCAGTCCCGGGGGAGGGCGTAGGAACACTGAAGCTTTCTTT.